The rows below give T cell receptor beta chains drawn from one sample of a study of T cell responses to AZD1222 COVID-19 vaccine. Repertoires were generated with immunoSEQ multiplex PCR, while TCRdb's copy carries only in-frame clones and drops some. This sample has 110,000 or so clones, with 88% found just once. The sequences come from peripheral blood, collected 28 days after the second AZD1222 dose. These receptors came from an adult who received the AZD1222 COVID-19 vaccine. Both conserved end residues are part of each CDR3. D genes are given only for firm matches. Clone size is shown for a subset of rows, as once, few, many or a class of expanded clone.

clone_size: NA; v_call: TRBV9; d_call: NA; j_call: TRBJ2-1; cdr3_length: 15; cdr3_aa: CASSVWGERSGEQFF; cdr3_nt: TGTGCCAGCAGCGTATGGGGGGAGAGGTCGGGTGAGCAGTTCTTC
clone_size: NA; v_call: TRBV15; d_call: TRBD1; j_call: TRBJ2-7; cdr3_length: 14; cdr3_aa: CATSIDRGNYEQYF; cdr3_nt: TGTGCCACCAGCATAGACAGGGGCAACTACGAGCAGTACTTC
clone_size: NA; v_call: TRBV7-6; d_call: NA; j_call: TRBJ1-3; cdr3_length: 14; cdr3_aa: CASSPTVAGNTIYF; cdr3_nt: TGTGCCAGCAGCCCCACGGTAGCTGGAAACACCATATATTTT
clone_size: NA; v_call: TRBV27; d_call: NA; j_call: TRBJ1-5; cdr3_length: 13; cdr3_aa: CASSLLFPQPQHF; cdr3_nt: TGTGCCAGCAGTTTATTGTTCCCTCAGCCCCAGCATTTT
clone_size: NA; v_call: TRBV6-5; d_call: NA; j_call: TRBJ1-1; cdr3_length: 13; cdr3_aa: CASSWGRDTEAFF; cdr3_nt: TGTGCCAGCAGCTGGGGGCGGGACACTGAAGCTTTCTTT
clone_size: NA; v_call: TRBV5-1; d_call: NA; j_call: TRBJ1-4; cdr3_length: 17; cdr3_aa: CASSLDPGLATNEKLFF; cdr3_nt: TGCGCCAGCAGCTTGGATCCAGGGCTGGCAACTAATGAAAAACTGTTTTTT
clone_size: NA; v_call: TRBV19; d_call: NA; j_call: TRBJ1-5; cdr3_length: 15; cdr3_aa: CASSPPDRTGQPQHF; cdr3_nt: TGTGCCAGTAGTCCCCCTGACAGGACGGGTCAGCCCCAGCATTTT
clone_size: NA; v_call: TRBV15; d_call: NA; j_call: TRBJ2-3; cdr3_length: 14; cdr3_aa: CATSRDRYLDTQYF; cdr3_nt: TGTGCCACCAGCAGAGATCGCTACCTAGATACGCAGTATTTT
clone_size: NA; v_call: TRBV27; d_call: NA; j_call: TRBJ2-7; cdr3_length: 16; cdr3_aa: CASSSFRGATLYEQYF; cdr3_nt: TGTGCCAGCAGTTCATTCAGGGGTGCGACCCTCTACGAGCAGTACTTC
clone_size: once; v_call: TRBV10-3; d_call: NA; j_call: TRBJ2-6; cdr3_length: 15; cdr3_aa: CAITSQAPGANVLTF; cdr3_nt: TGTGCCATCACCAGTCAGGCCCCCGGGGCCAACGTCCTGACTTTC
clone_size: NA; v_call: TRBV27; d_call: NA; j_call: TRBJ1-5; cdr3_length: 15; cdr3_aa: CASSPPLYSNQPQHF; cdr3_nt: TGTGCCAGCAGTCCTCCGCTATATAGCAATCAGCCCCAGCATTTT
clone_size: NA; v_call: TRBV28; d_call: TRBD2; j_call: TRBJ2-7; cdr3_length: 16; cdr3_aa: CASSRSGTTLSYEQYF; cdr3_nt: TGTGCCAGCAGTCGTAGCGGGACTACACTCTCCTACGAGCAGTACTTC
clone_size: once; v_call: TRBV5-4; d_call: TRBD2; j_call: TRBJ2-3; cdr3_length: 16; cdr3_aa: CASSPPSGGRTDTQYF; cdr3_nt: TGTGCCAGCAGCCCTCCCAGCGGGGGGCGAACAGATACGCAGTATTTT
clone_size: NA; v_call: TRBV5-8; d_call: TRBD1; j_call: TRBJ1-1; cdr3_length: 16; cdr3_aa: CASSKGQGAGSAEAFF; cdr3_nt: TGTGCCAGCAGCAAAGGACAGGGGGCTGGAAGCGCTGAAGCTTTCTTT
clone_size: NA; v_call: TRBV5-5; d_call: TRBD2; j_call: TRBJ2-1; cdr3_length: 16; cdr3_aa: CASSLVVAGVMSEQFF; cdr3_nt: TGTGCCAGCAGCTTGGTAGTAGCGGGAGTGATGAGTGAGCAGTTCTTC
clone_size: once; v_call: TRBV5-6; d_call: NA; j_call: TRBJ1-3; cdr3_length: 14; cdr3_aa: CASSPGTVGNTIYF; cdr3_nt: TGTGCCAGCAGCCCCGGGACGGTTGGAAACACCATATATTTT
clone_size: NA; v_call: TRBV9; d_call: NA; j_call: TRBJ1-1; cdr3_length: 15; cdr3_aa: CASTISGTQNTEAFF; cdr3_nt: TGTGCCAGCACCATTAGCGGGACACAGAACACTGAAGCTTTCTTT
clone_size: NA; v_call: TRBV27; d_call: NA; j_call: TRBJ1-6; cdr3_length: 14; cdr3_aa: CASSLGTANSPLHF; cdr3_nt: TGTGCCAGCAGTTTAGGGACTGCCAATTCACCCCTCCACTTT
clone_size: few; v_call: TRBV6-5; d_call: TRBD2; j_call: TRBJ2-7; cdr3_length: 14; cdr3_aa: CASIPGGPSYEQYF; cdr3_nt: TGTGCCAGCATCCCGGGGGGGCCCTCCTACGAGCAGTACTTC
clone_size: NA; v_call: TRBV7-2; d_call: NA; j_call: TRBJ2-7; cdr3_length: 16; cdr3_aa: CASSLVVAGPSYEQYF; cdr3_nt: TGTGCCAGCAGCTTAGTGGTGGCGGGACCCTCCTACGAGCAGTACTTC
clone_size: NA; v_call: TRBV27; d_call: NA; j_call: TRBJ2-7; cdr3_length: 15; cdr3_aa: CASSRTAPVRYEQYF; cdr3_nt: TGTGCCAGCAGCCGGACTGCTCCCGTTCGATACGAGCAGTACTTC
clone_size: NA; v_call: TRBV4-3; d_call: NA; j_call: TRBJ1-1; cdr3_length: 14; cdr3_aa: CASSLSSGNTEAFF; cdr3_nt: TGCGCCAGCAGCCTCTCCAGTGGGAACACTGAAGCTTTCTTT